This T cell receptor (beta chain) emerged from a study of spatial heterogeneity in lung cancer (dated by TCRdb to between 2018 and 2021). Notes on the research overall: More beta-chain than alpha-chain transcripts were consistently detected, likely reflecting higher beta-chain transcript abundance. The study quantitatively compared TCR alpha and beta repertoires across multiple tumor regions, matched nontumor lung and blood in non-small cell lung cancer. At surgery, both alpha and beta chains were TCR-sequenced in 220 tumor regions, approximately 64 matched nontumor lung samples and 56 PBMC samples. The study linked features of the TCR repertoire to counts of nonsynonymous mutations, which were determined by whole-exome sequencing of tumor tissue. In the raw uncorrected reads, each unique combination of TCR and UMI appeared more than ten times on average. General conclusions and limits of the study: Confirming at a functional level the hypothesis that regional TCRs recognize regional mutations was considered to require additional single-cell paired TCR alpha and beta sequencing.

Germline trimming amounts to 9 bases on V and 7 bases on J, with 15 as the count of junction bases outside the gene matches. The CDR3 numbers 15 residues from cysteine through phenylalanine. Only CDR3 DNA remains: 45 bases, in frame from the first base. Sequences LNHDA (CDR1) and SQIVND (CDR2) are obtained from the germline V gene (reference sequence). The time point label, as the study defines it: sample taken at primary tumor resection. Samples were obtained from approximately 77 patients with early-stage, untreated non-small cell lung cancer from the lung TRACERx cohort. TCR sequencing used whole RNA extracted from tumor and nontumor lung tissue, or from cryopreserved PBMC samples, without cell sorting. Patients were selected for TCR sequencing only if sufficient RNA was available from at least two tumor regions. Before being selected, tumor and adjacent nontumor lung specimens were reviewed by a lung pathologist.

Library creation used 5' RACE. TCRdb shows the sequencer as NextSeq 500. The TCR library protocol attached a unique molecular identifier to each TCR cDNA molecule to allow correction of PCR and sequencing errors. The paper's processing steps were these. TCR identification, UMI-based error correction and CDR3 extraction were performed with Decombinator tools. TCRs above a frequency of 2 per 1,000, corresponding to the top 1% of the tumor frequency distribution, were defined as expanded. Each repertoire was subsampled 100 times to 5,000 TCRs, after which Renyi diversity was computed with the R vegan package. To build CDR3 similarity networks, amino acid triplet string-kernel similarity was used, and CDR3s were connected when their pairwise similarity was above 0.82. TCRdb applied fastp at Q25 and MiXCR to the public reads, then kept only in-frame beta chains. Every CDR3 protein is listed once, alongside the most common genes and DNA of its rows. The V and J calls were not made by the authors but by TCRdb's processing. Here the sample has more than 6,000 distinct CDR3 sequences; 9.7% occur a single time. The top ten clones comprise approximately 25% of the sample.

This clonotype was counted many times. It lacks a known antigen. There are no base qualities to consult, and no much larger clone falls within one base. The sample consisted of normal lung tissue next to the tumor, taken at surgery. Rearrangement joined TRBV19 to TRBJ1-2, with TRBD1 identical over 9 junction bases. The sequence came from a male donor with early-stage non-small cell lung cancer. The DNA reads TGTGCCAGGCCGACCGGGACAGGGCCTTTAAGTGGCTACACCTTC. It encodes CARPTGTGPLSGYTF.